The rows below give T cell receptor beta chains drawn from one sample of a study of OX40 agonist ivuxolimab in advanced cancers. Only in-frame clones appear in the TCRdb table, and some are missing; sequencing was by immunoSEQ multiplex PCR. This sample has 35,000 to 45,000 clones, with roughly 90% found just once. Sequencing was performed on CD4+ or CD8+ T cells sorted from blood, taken in a trial of the OX40 agonist ivuxolimab. The origin of the receptors is an adult with an advanced solid tumor such as melanoma, head and neck, liver or kidney cancer. CDR3s include the opening cysteine and the closing phenylalanine or tryptophan. The D gene is left open where the match is weak. Some rows have no size entry. The others give once, few or many, or a class for an expanded clone.

>TRBJ2-5|.|TRBV14|.
TGTGCCAGCAGCCAAGGTCGAGACGGGGGGCGCAGGGAGACCCAGTACTTC
CASSQGRDGGRRETQYF
>TRBJ2-7|TRBD1|TRBV7-8|.
TGTGCCAGCAGCTCCAACCGGGACAGAACCTACGAGCAGTACTTC
CASSSNRDRTYEQYF
>TRBJ2-3|.|TRBV15|.
TGTGCCACCAGCAGAGATAAAACGACGCGTACCACTTTAGATACGCAGTATTTT
CATSRDKTTRTTLDTQYF
>TRBJ1-2|.|TRBV6-1|.
TGTGCCAGCAGTGACGGACCGTCCTTTAGTGGCTACACCTTC
CASSDGPSFSGYTF
>TRBJ2-7|.|TRBV27|.
TGTGCCAGCAGTTTAGGGGACGAGCAGTACTTC
CASSLGDEQYF
>TRBJ2-2|.|TRBV30|.
TGTGCCTGGAGCCATGGCGGGTACACCGGGGAGCTGTTTTTT
CAWSHGGYTGELFF
>TRBJ2-1|.|TRBV27|.
TGTGCCAGCAGTTTAGGATATGAGCAGTTCTTC
CASSLGYEQFF
>TRBJ2-1|TRBD2|TRBV7-3|.
TGTGCCAGCAGCACTATCCTAGCGGCCTACAATGAGCAGTTCTTC
CASSTILAAYNEQFF
>TRBJ2-7|TRBD1|TRBV2|.
TGTGCCAGCAGAACTGCTGACAGGGCGGTCGAGCAGTACTTC
CASRTADRAVEQYF
>TRBJ2-5|.|TRBV7-8|.
TGTGCCAGCAGCTTAGGTTCAGGGGCGATACAAGAGACCCAGTACTTC
CASSLGSGAIQETQYF
>TRBJ2-7|TRBD1|TRBV11-3|.
TGTGCCAGCAGCCCTGGGACAGGGGGCTACGAGCAGTACTTC
CASSPGTGGYEQYF
>TRBJ1-1|.|TRBV25-1|.
TGTGCCAGCAGTGACTGGGGGACTGAAGCTTTCTTT
CASSDWGTEAFF
>TRBJ2-2|.|TRBV6-6|.
TGTGCCAGCAGTTCGTGGGACGTGAACACCGGGGAGCTGTTTTTT
CASSSWDVNTGELFF
>TRBJ2-5|.|TRBV7-8|.
TGTGCCAGCAGCTTAGAGGTTGTGGAGACCCAGTACTTC
CASSLEVVETQYF
>TRBJ1-2|.|TRBV28|.
TGTGCCAGCAGTTTTGAACAGGGTAACTATGGCTACACCTTC
CASSFEQGNYGYTF
>TRBJ2-7|.|TRBV28|.
TGTGCCAGCAGTTCCCCCCGGGACTTCTCCTACGAGCAGTACTTC
CASSSPRDFSYEQYF
>TRBJ2-5|.|TRBV7-9|once
TGTGCCAGCAGCTCCCAGGGGCGGCAAGAGACCCAGTACTTC
CASSSQGRQETQYF
>TRBJ1-1|.|TRBV4-1|.
TGCGCCAGCAGTCCGAGAGGAGGGGTCACTGAAGCTTTCTTT
CASSPRGGVTEAFF
>TRBJ1-1|.|TRBV6-6|.
TGTGCCAGCACCAACGCCAGGCTTAACACTGAAGCTTTCTTT
CASTNARLNTEAFF
>TRBJ2-7|TRBD2|TRBV29-1|.
TGCAGCGTTGTGGGTCCCCTAAGCGGGGGTAGCTCCTACGAGCAGTACTTC
CSVVGPLSGGSSYEQYF
>TRBJ1-1|TRBD1|TRBV25-1|few
TGTGCCAGCAGTGAGGGGACAGGAACTGAAGCTTTCTTT
CASSEGTGTEAFF
>TRBJ1-2|.|TRBV29-1|.
TGCAGCGTACCTCAGGGGCAAGGATATGGCTACACCTTC
CSVPQGQGYGYTF
>TRBJ2-1|.|TRBV7-6|.
TGTGCCAGCAGCCCCGCCAACGGGATCGATGAGCAGTTCTTC
CASSPANGIDEQFF
>TRBJ2-3|.|TRBV7-9|.
TGTGCCAGCAGCTTAGAGCGGGTTAGCACAGATACGCAGTATTTT
CASSLERVSTDTQYF